Shown below are 21 T cell receptor beta chains from a single sample sequenced in a study of PD-L1 blockade in urothelial cancer. The time point is: pretreatment peripheral blood. Sequenced by immunoSEQ multiplex PCR; TCRdb stores in-frame clones only, minus some. The sample comprises about 49,000 clones, 75% to 85% of which are singletons, and under 11% rests with the top ten. The sample in question was PBMCs, obtained around atezolizumab (anti-PD-L1) treatment. The receptors were sampled from a man between 70 and 80 years old with urothelial cancer.

A single count supports this clone. This chain connects TRBV5-5 to TRBJ2-1, with 14 bases matching TRBD2. V was pared by 4 bases and J by 5 bases, with 17 bases of the junction left unmatched. CDR1 is SGHKS and CDR2 is YYEKEE in the germline V gene (reference sequence). The CDR3 sequence is 20 residues long. CDR3 DNA: TGTGCCAGCAGCCGCCTTTACCCCCGACTAGCGGGAGGGCCCCACAATGAGCAGTTCTTC. Protein product: CASSRLYPRLAGGPHNEQFF.

With respect to this clone: The sample contains more than one DNA sequence encoding this CDR3. V is TRBV7-2 and J is TRBJ2-3; no clear D gene. V lost 1 base and J lost 1, with 3 bases in between. Germline assignment: CDR1 SGHTA and CDR2 FQGNSA. This CDR3 contains 13 residues. The CDR3 DNA sequence: TGTGCCAGCAGCTTAGGCGGCACAGATACGCAGTATTTT. This encodes CASSLGGTDTQYF.

This chain joins TRBV28 and TRBJ1-1; D is undetermined. The germline CDR1 and CDR2 sequences are MDHEN and SYDVKM. The CDR3 has 14 amino acids. The ends were cut back, 3 bases at V and 3 bases at J, with 11 bases in the middle. The CDR3, as DNA: TGTGCCAGCAGTTTTACGGGAGGCCACACTGAAGCTTTCTTT. This sequence encodes CASSFTGGHTEAFF.

The gene calls are TRBV9 and TRBJ2-1; 9 positions agree with TRBD1. CDR1 is SGDLS, CDR2 YYNGEE, per germline. The CDR3 is made up of 13 amino acids. V lost 3 bases and J lost 9; bases outside the gene matches: 4. This chain's CDR3 is CASSGTGAREQFF. Here the CDR3 DNA reads TGTGCCAGCAGCGGGACAGGGGCACGTGAGCAGTTCTTC.

V gene TRBV5-4 combines with J gene TRBJ1-2; 7 bases are a match to TRBD1. V shed 4 bases and J 1 base; nucleotides not matched to a gene: 7. CDR1 and CDR2 from the germline V gene are SGHNT and YYREEE (reference sequence). This CDR3 is built from 15 residues. The CDR3 DNA reads as TGTGCCAGCAGCCTGGGACAGCCTATTAACTATGGCTACACCTTC. The encoded protein is CASSLGQPINYGYTF.

The J gene is TRBJ2-2, the V gene TRBV28, with a possible D match to TRBD1 (6 bases). The V end lost 3 bases, the J end lost 6 bases, and 14 bases lay between the germline ends. The germline V gene encodes CDR1 MDHEN and CDR2 SYDVKM. The CDR3 extends over 15 amino acids. The CDR3 here is CASSFKYKGAGELFF. CDR3 in DNA: TGTGCCAGCAGTTTCAAATATAAGGGGGCCGGGGAGCTGTTTTTT. The full variable domain, in which reference TRBV28 and TRBJ2-2 provide the parts outside the CDR3, is DVKVTQSSRYLVKRTGEKVFLECVQDMDHENMFWYRQDPGLGLRLIYFSYDVKMKEKGDIPEGYSVSREKKERFSLILESASTNQTSMYLCASSFKYKGAGELFFGEGSRLTVL.

The chain recombines TRBV19 with TRBJ2-1; D ambiguous. The V and J ends lost 1 base and 0 bases respectively, with 7 bases between them. Germline assignment: CDR1 LNHDA and CDR2 SQIVND (reference sequence). This CDR3 comprises 15 residues. In DNA form, the CDR3 reads TGTGCCAGTAGTATAGGCGGATACTCCTACAATGAGCAGTTCTTC. Translated: CASSIGGYSYNEQFF.

The chain recombines TRBV27 with TRBJ1-1; 9 bases are a match to TRBD1. Looked up from germline, CDR1 is MNHEY and CDR2 is SMNVEV (reference sequence). The CDR3 runs 17 residues. After removal of 7 bases from V and 0 bases from J, the junction contained 12 bases not matched to a gene. The CDR3 protein is CASMGSRDRAMNTEAFF. CDR3 in DNA: TGTGCCAGCATGGGGTCCCGGGACAGGGCTATGAACACTGAAGCTTTCTTT.

The chain couples TRBV27 to TRBJ2-2, with TRBD1 matching over 8 bases. Germline V gene sequence: CDR1 MNHEY, CDR2 SMNVEV (reference sequence). V lost 3 bases and J lost 5; bases outside the gene matches: 8. The length of the CDR3 is 16 residues. The CDR3 bases are TGTGCCAGCAGTTTCTTAGGACAGGGCTCGACCGGGGAGCTGTTTTTT. Amino acids: CASSFLGQGSTGELFF.

This clone showed up just a few times. CDR3 loop: CASSLQGQGGIAAFF. The CDR3, as DNA: TGTGCCAGCAGTTTACAGGGACAGGGGGGTATAGCAGCTTTCTTT. The J gene is TRBJ1-1, the V gene TRBV27; TRBD1 aligns across 11 bases. Germline-derived CDR1 and CDR2 are MNHEY and SMNVEV (reference sequence). Losses at the gene ends were 2 bases for V and 10 bases for J; bases not matched to a gene: 9. This CDR3 is 15 amino acids long.

The rearrangement joins TRBV5-1 to TRBJ2-2, with a tentative D call TRBD1 (5 bases). Germline lookup yields CDR1 SGHRS and CDR2 YFSETQ. The CDR3 totals 16 residues. Trimming left V 0 bases short and J 0 bases short, with 9 bases between. In nucleotides, the CDR3 is TGCGCCAGCAGCTTGGTAGTGACAGCGAACACCGGGGAGCTGTTTTTT. Translating gives CASSLVVTANTGELFF.

This chain joins TRBV2 and TRBJ2-2, with D tentatively TRBD1 (6 bases). Deletions cut 7 bases from V and 4 bases from J, with 10 bases between. CDR1 is SNHLY and CDR2 is FYNNEI in the germline V gene. The CDR3 sequence is 13 residues long. CDR3 in amino acids: CASNTGTTGELFF. Here the CDR3 DNA reads TGTGCCAGCAACACAGGGACCACCGGGGAGCTGTTTTTT. The entire variable domain, with the rest obtained from reference TRBV2 and TRBJ2-2, is as follows: EPEVTQTPSHQVTQMGQEVILRCVPISNHLYFYWYRQILGQKVEFLVSFYNNEISEKSEIFDDQFSVERPDGSNFTLKIRSTKLEDSAMYFCASNTGTTGELFFGEGSRLTVL.

This sequence joins TRBV5-4 and TRBJ2-1; the match to TRBD1 covers 12 bases. The germline gives CDR1 SGHNT, CDR2 YYREEE (reference sequence). J lost 8 bases, V lost 4 bases, and 10 bases had no gene match. This CDR3 is 16 amino acids long. CDR3 nucleotide sequence: TGTGCCAGCAGCCCACGACCGGGACAGGGGGCCTATGAGCAGTTCTTC. It codes for CASSPRPGQGAYEQFF.

The chain links TRBV27 to TRBJ2-2; TRBD2 matches at 11 bases. The V segment lost 5 bases and the J segment 0 bases; nucleotides outside the gene matches: 5. The CDR3 spans 17 residues. Germline lookup yields CDR1 MNHEY and CDR2 SMNVEV (reference sequence). The CDR3 spells CASSRSGRAANTGELFF. The CDR3 coding sequence is TGTGCCAGCAGTCGTAGCGGGAGGGCCGCGAACACCGGGGAGCTGTTTTTT.

The chain is built from TRBV19 and TRBJ1-1, with unresolved D. Germline-derived CDR1 and CDR2 are LNHDA and SQIVND (reference sequence). The CDR3 consists of 11 residues. V was trimmed by 9 bases and J by 3 bases, leaving 8 bases between them. Here the CDR3 DNA reads TGTGCCAGCCGTATGTACACTGAAGCTTTCTTT. This codes for CASRMYTEAFF.

V and J are TRBV25-1 and TRBJ2-7; D remains ambiguous. V was trimmed by 3 bases and J by 4 bases, leaving 13 bases between them. The germline V gene has CDR1 MGHDK and CDR2 SYGVNS. The CDR3 consists of 14 residues. CDR3 protein: CASSDSYGRYEQYF. CDR3 sequence (DNA): TGTGCCAGCAGTGATTCTTATGGCCGATACGAGCAGTACTTC.

The chain is built from TRBV28 and TRBJ1-2; a weak D match, TRBD1 (5 bases). In germline, CDR1 is MDHEN, CDR2 SYDVKM. V shed 4 bases and J shed 3 bases, with 12 bases lying between them. The CDR3 runs 14 residues. The CDR3 bases are TGTGCCAGCAGTTCCTCGGCAGGGTACTATGGCTACACCTTC. Encoded protein: CASSSSAGYYGYTF.

The chain links TRBV9 to TRBJ2-1; the match to TRBD2 covers 12 bases. The V gene's germline CDR1 is SGDLS and CDR2 YYNGEE. The length of the CDR3 is 16 residues. Trimming took 4 bases from V and 3 from J; bases not matched to a gene: 5. Here the CDR3 DNA reads TGTGCCAGCAGCTCCCTAGCGGGAGGGATCTACAATGAGCAGTTCTTC. It encodes CASSSLAGGIYNEQFF.

The chain links TRBV27 to TRBJ2-7; TRBD2 matches 7 bases. CDR3 length equals 13 residues. Germline loops: CDR1 MNHEY, CDR2 SMNVEV (reference sequence). The V gene end was trimmed by 6 bases and the J gene end by 2 bases; junction bases not matched to a gene: 4. The CDR3 loop is CASSQTSTYEQYF. In DNA, the CDR3 is TGTGCCAGCAGCCAGACTAGCACCTACGAGCAGTACTTC.

This chain connects TRBV28 to TRBJ2-5, with TRBD2 identical over 9 bases. The germline CDR1 and CDR2 sequences are MDHEN and SYDVKM. Trimming removed 1 base from V and 0 bases from J; junction bases left unmatched: 6. There are 17 residues in the CDR3. The CDR3 reads CASSLLLAGWYQETQYF. The CDR3, as DNA: TGTGCCAGCAGTTTATTACTAGCGGGTTGGTACCAAGAGACCCAGTACTTC.

This clone has just one count. V is TRBV2 and J is TRBJ2-7, with 7 positions matching TRBD1. Germline CDR1 and CDR2: SNHLY and FYNNEI. The ends lost 4 bases at V and 2 bases at J; junction bases unmatched: 5. The CDR3 sequence is 14 residues long. CDR3 bases: TGTGCCAGCAGTGGACAGGGATCAGCCTACGAGCAGTACTTC. Amino acid sequence: CASSGQGSAYEQYF.